The 10 T cell receptor beta chains in this list originate from one sample, sequenced in a study of T cell repertoires in cytomegalovirus infection. TCRdb ran MiXCR on the reads and lists one entry per CDR3 protein. This sample has under 850,000 distinct CDR3 sequences, with approximately 40% found just once. The material sequenced was PBMCs. The receptors stem from a human donor in good health (CMV status not recorded). Some clones in this sample may be carry-over from other donors' samples.

The chain combines TRBV28 with TRBJ1-1; a weak D match, TRBD1 (5 bases). The CDR3 totals 13 residues. V lost 5 bases to trimming and J lost 0 bases, with 7 bases between them. The germline gives CDR1 MDHEN, CDR2 SYDVKM. The CDR3: CASSGGMNTEAFF. CDR3 in DNA: TGTGCCAGCAGTGGGGGGATGAACACTGAAGCTTTCTTT.

This clonotype was observed at least ten times. The CDR3 region has the DNA TGTGCCAGCAGACGCCTAGCGACAGATACGCAGTATTTT. Its translation is CASRRLATDTQYF. This sequence joins TRBV7-2 and TRBJ2-3; maybe TRBD2 (6 bases). CDR3 length equals 13 residues. Germline V lookup: CDR1 SGHTA, CDR2 FQGNSA. V was cut by 6 bases and J by 3 bases, with 10 bases left in between.

This clonotype has a handful of counts. This chain links TRBV24-1 with TRBJ1-2, with a weak D call TRBD1 (6 bases). The germline gives CDR1 KGHDR, CDR2 SFDVKD. V shed 4 bases and J shed 8 bases, with 10 bases lying between them. The CDR3 contains 12 residues. The CDR3 loop reads CATSERGSGYTF. The CDR3 DNA is TGTGCCACCAGTGAGAGGGGGAGCGGCTACACCTTC.

The V and J genes are TRBV11-2 and TRBJ2-3; the D is unclear. Trimming took 4 bases from V and 4 from J, leaving 18 bases between them. The germline V gene has CDR1 SGHAT and CDR2 FQNNGV. CDR3 size: 16 residues. The CDR3 nucleotides read TGTGCCAGCAGCTGGGTTTCTGTAAACATTGCAGATACGCAGTATTTT. This encodes CASSWVSVNIADTQYF. Full variable domain (rest looked up from reference TRBV11-2 and TRBJ2-3): EAGVAQSPRYKIIEKRQSVAFWCNPISGHATLYWYQQILGQGPKLLIQFQNNGVVDDSQLPKDRFSAERLKGVDSTLKIQPAKLEDSAVYLCASSWVSVNIADTQYFGPGTRLTVL.

Only a few counts were recorded for this clonotype. The chain is built from TRBV7-3 and TRBJ2-3, with TRBD1 matching over 10 bases. Germline CDR1 is SGHTA and CDR2 is FQGTGA. The CDR3 has 15 amino acids. V was pared by 3 bases and J by 4 bases, with 4 bases of the junction left unmatched. CDR3: CASSLTGGQSDTQYF. DNA of the CDR3: TGTGCCAGCAGCTTGACAGGGGGCCAGTCAGATACGCAGTATTTT.

This clonotype was counted only a few times. One end of the junction does not line up with germline, which may come from a read error. This CDR3 is CASSFVMGQGNEQFF. CDR3 nucleotide sequence: TGTGCCAGCAGCTTCGTAATGGGACAGGGAAATGAGCAGTTCTTC. The rearrangement links TRBV5-3 to TRBJ2-1; TRBD1 aligns across 9 bases. TRBV5-3 is an ORF, with its function uncertain. The CDR3 spans 15 residues.

This clonotype was seen more than once but under ten times. The rearrangement uses TRBV19 and TRBJ1-5; D is uncertain. V gave up 6 bases and J gave up 5 bases, with 20 bases separating them. The CDR3 has 16 amino acids. CDR1 LNHDA and CDR2 SQIVND come from the germline V gene (reference sequence). The chain's CDR3 is CASSNIRTVWDQPQHF. For the CDR3, the DNA is TGTGCCAGTAGCAACATAAGGACTGTTTGGGATCAGCCCCAGCATTTT.

The chain carries TRBV28 and TRBJ1-5; 9 nucleotides match TRBD1. The ends lost 8 bases at V and 1 base at J; junction bases unmatched: 15. The CDR3 runs 18 residues. Germline V CDR1 and CDR2: MDHEN, SYDVKM. The CDR3 is CASHPGTGTVGSNQPQHF. As DNA, the CDR3 is TGTGCCAGCCATCCAGGGACAGGGACGGTCGGGAGCAATCAGCCCCAGCATTTT.

The chain recombines TRBV10-3 with TRBJ1-5; maybe TRBD1 (5 bases). The CDR3 is 15 residues long. Per the germline V gene, CDR1 is ENHRY and CDR2 is SYGVKD. Trimming removed 2 bases from V and 3 bases from J, with 11 bases in between. CDR3 in amino acids: CAISEDGQVNQPQHF. DNA for the CDR3: TGTGCCATCAGTGAGGACGGACAAGTCAATCAGCCCCAGCATTTT.

The chain uses TRBV6-5 and TRBJ1-2, with TRBD1 identical over 8 bases. The CDR3 extends over 14 amino acids. Germline V lookup: CDR1 MNHEY, CDR2 SVGAGI. With V trimmed by 6 bases and J by 6 bases, 9 bases remained unmatched. The DNA of the CDR3 is TGTGCCAGCAGCCCGACAGGGGACTGGGATGGCTACACCTTC. Translation: CASSPTGDWDGYTF.